Reported below is one TCR beta chain. Its antigen is as yet unknown. TCRdb re-called the 5' RACE reads and catalogs CDR3 proteins one per entry, DNA excluded. Listed are a few hundred thousand distinct CDR3 sequences; 1.4% falls within the top ten. These data come from a study of T cells expressing NK-cell markers. Study in general: The TCR beta repertoires originated in sorted CD3+CD56+NKG2C+, CD3+CD56+NKG2C- and CD3+CD56-NKG2C+ T cells.

The germline CDR1 and CDR2 sequences are SGHNT and YENEEA. The CDR3 loop spans 15 amino acids. Study results and caveats: Certain NKG2C+ T cell clones were expanded, and their HCMV specificity remained unclear.

Sequenced: blood T cells: a sorted CD56 or NKG2C T cell subset, CD4+ or CD8+ T cells, or bulk PBMC T cells (not recorded which). The sequence came from a woman aged 45 to 65 in good health. The V gene is TRBV11-3, the J gene TRBJ2-2. The CDR3 loop is CASSLSFQPKGELFF.